This note documents a single TCR beta chain sequence. As yet, its antigen is unknown. Germline V CDR1 and CDR2: DFQATT, SNEGSKA (reference sequence). V shed 0 bases, J shed 5 bases, and the junction held 8 bases outside the gene matches. The CDR3 covers 16 residues. In the original workflow: The median was around 100,000 TCRs per sample, ranging 23,224 to 690,600. TCRdb redid the calling of the RACE reads with MiXCR, one entry per CDR3 protein. These V and J calls rely on TCRdb rather than the paper's analysis. The sample yields 90,000 to 110,000 distinct CDR3 sequences, around 34% seen once. This sample is drawn from a study of human T cells and chemical hapten exposure. In the study overall: Sensitization was performed using 2% DPC on an approximately 2 cm by approximately 2 cm upper inner arm skin site. The scalp of each patient received a weekly diphenylcyclopropenone dose for the full roughly 24-week study.

Study outcomes and limitations: Patch test scores rose with PT1 expanded TCR counts, a positive correlation.

As to time point: patch test 3, about 24 weeks after DPC sensitization. As for treatment: therapeutic diphenylcyclopropenone sensitization with weekly scalp DPC. The clonotype originates from a man aged 40-55 years with alopecia areata. Some clones in this sample may be carry-over from other donors' samples. J is TRBJ1-5 and V is TRBV20-1, with 9 bases lining up with TRBD1. Here the sequenced sample was whole blood, taken in connection with sensitization to the hapten diphenylcyclopropenone (DPC). The CDR3 region is CSARDSKTGGYQPQHF. The CDR3 DNA reads as TGCAGTGCTAGAGATTCAAAGACAGGGGGATATCAGCCCCAGCATTTT.